This T cell receptor (beta chain) was captured in a study of control samples from healthy donors and cancer patients. This CDR3 is 15 amino acids long. Trimming cost V 6 bases and J 3 bases; bases outside gene matches: 6. Germline CDR1 MNHEY, CDR2 SVGAGI. Assay: immunoSEQ multiplex PCR; the TCRdb copy retains only in-frame clones and omits some. The data hold under 150,000 clones, with around 87% observed a single time. The source material was blood. This chain joins TRBV6-5 and TRBJ2-1; 9 bases align to TRBD2. This TCR was recovered from a man between 60 and 70 years old in good health. The CDR3: CASSPGLAHYNEQFF. The CDR3 DNA sequence: TGTGCCAGCAGCCCGGGACTAGCCCACTACAATGAGCAGTTCTTC.